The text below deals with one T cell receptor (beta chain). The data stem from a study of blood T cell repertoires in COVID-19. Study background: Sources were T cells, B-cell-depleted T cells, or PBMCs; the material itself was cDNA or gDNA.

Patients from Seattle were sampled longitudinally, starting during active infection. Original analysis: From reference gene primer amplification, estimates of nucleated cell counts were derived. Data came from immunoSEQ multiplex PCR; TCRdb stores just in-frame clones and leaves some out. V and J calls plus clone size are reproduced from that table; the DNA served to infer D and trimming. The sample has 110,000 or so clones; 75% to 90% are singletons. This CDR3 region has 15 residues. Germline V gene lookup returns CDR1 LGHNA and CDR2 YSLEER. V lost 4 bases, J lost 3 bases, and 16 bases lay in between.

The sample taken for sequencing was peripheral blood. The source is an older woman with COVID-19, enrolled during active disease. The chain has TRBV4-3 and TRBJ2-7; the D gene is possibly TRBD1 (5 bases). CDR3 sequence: CASSPLPGHGYEQYF. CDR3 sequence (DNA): TGCGCCAGCAGCCCCCTGCCAGGGCACGGCTACGAGCAGTACTTC.